The source of this TCR beta chain is a study of Ad26.COV2.S vaccination and SARS-CoV-2 variants. Treatment reported: about 20 received Ad26.COV2.S at low or high dose, single or two shots; roughly five received placebo; per-sample allocation not given. It was on day 63 after the first vaccine or placebo injection that samples were taken. The donor was a Boston adult aged 18-55 years. Here immunoSEQ multiplex PCR was the method, and the copy in TCRdb shows in-frame clones only, minus some. The sample carries 450,000 to 550,000 clones, around 89% recorded once. The CDR3 extends over 18 amino acids. Germline V lookup: CDR1 SEHNR, CDR2 FQNEAQ (reference sequence). Trimming at V came to 5 bases and at J to 0 bases, leaving 12 bases not matched to a gene.

Sequenced material: peripheral blood, taken in a trial of Ad26.COV2.S vaccine versus placebo. The V call is TRBV7-9, the J call TRBJ1-4, with 7 bases fitting TRBD1. This receptor was obtained from a person aged 18-60 years who received the Ad26.COV2.S COVID-19 vaccine or a placebo. The CDR3 nucleotides read TGTGCCAGCAGCCATCGACAGGGTCTACCAGCAACTAATGAAAAACTGTTTTTT. Protein: CASSHRQGLPATNEKLFF.